This section outlines one T cell receptor (beta chain) sequence together with its context. Its target is unknown. Amplification used 60 Vbeta primers and 13 Jbeta primers. TCRdb's copy holds only in-frame clones and misses some; the assay was immunoSEQ multiplex PCR. Counted here are around 210,000 clones, 78% occurring once; the ten biggest clones make up under 0.6%. Germline V lookup: CDR1 SGHNT, CDR2 YYREEE (reference sequence). V was pared by 0 bases and J by 8 bases, with 6 bases of the junction left unmatched. CDR3 size: 15 residues. Despite likely unrecorded immune exposures, the donors were nominally healthy at the time of sampling. This record belongs to a study of cytomegalovirus exposure and HLA in healthy donors. General study points: In an earlier analysis, about 87% or about 30%: the productive usage of most TCR beta V segments.

The sample comprised PBMCs. V and J are TRBV5-4 and TRBJ2-1; 9 nucleotides agree with TRBD2. The receptor was derived from a boy aged 5 to 17 in good health and CMV-seronegative. The CDR3 DNA reads as TGTGCCAGCAGCTTGGGGACTAGCGTTAGGGATGAGCAGTTCTTC. Translation: CASSLGTSVRDEQFF.